The 32 T cell receptor beta chains in this list originate from one sample, sequenced in a study of blood T cell repertoires in COVID-19. Using immunoSEQ multiplex PCR, the repertoire was profiled, and TCRdb retains in-frame clones only, with some absent. In the table there are 300,000 to 400,000 clones, roughly 86% of which are singletons. What was sequenced was peripheral blood. The receptors stem from a man aged 30 to 39 with COVID-19, enrolled during active disease.

This clone was seen a single time. The CDR3 loop is CASKNGGGITNQPQHF. Here the CDR3 DNA reads TGTGCCAGTAAAAATGGGGGGGGGATTACGAATCAGCCCCAGCATTTT. This sequence joins TRBV19 and TRBJ1-5; TRBD1 might be the D (5 bases). CDR3 length: 16 amino acids. V was pared by 7 bases and J by 4 bases, with 20 bases between. Per the germline V gene, CDR1 is LNHDA and CDR2 is SQIVND (reference sequence).

The CDR3 DNA is TGTGCCAGCAGCCCCGGACTAGCGGGAGCCGAGCAGTACTTC. Residues: CASSPGLAGAEQYF. This chain joins TRBV11-2 and TRBJ2-7; 13 nucleotides align to TRBD2. J gave up 6 bases and V 5 bases, and 4 bases lay outside the gene matches. The V gene's germline CDR1 is SGHAT and CDR2 FQNNGV. The CDR3 has 14 residues.

The chain has TRBV4-2 and TRBJ1-1, with TRBD1 matching over 7 bases. V trimming: 0 bases; J trimming: 5 bases; junction bases outside the gene matches: 3. Germline V lookup: CDR1 LGHNA, CDR2 YNFKEQ. This CDR3 comprises 14 residues. In nucleotides, the CDR3 is TGTGCCAGCAGCCAAGAGAAACAGGGGACTGAAGCTTTCTTT. Translation gives CASSQEKQGTEAFF.

This clone has only one observation. The J gene is TRBJ1-1, the V gene TRBV20-1; D gene ambiguous. CDR3 length: 10 amino acids. V was clipped by 4 bases and J by 6 bases, with 6 bases between them. Germline V gene data show CDR1 as DFQATT and CDR2 as SNEGSKA (reference sequence). CDR3 residues: CSAIRSEAFF. CDR3 DNA sequence: TGCAGTGCTATCAGATCTGAAGCTTTCTTT.

This chain links TRBV3-1 (or the pseudogene TRBV3-2) with TRBJ1-1; a weak D match, TRBD1 (5 bases). The germline V gene encodes CDR1 LGHDT and CDR2 YNNKEL (reference sequence). V gave up 2 bases and J gave up 6 bases, with 13 bases separating them. The CDR3 is made up of 14 amino acids. The CDR3 DNA sequence: TGTGCCAGCAGCCAATGGCTCCAGGGTTCTGAAGCTTTCTTT. This translates into CASSQWLQGSEAFF.

The chain uses TRBV6-6 and TRBJ1-4; D unresolved. Trimming shortened V by 2 bases and J by 4 bases, and 14 bases separated the two germline ends. The germline V gene encodes CDR1 MNHNY and CDR2 SVGAGI (reference sequence). The CDR3 covers 16 residues. CDR3 sequence (DNA): TGTGCCAGCAGTTACCCATTAAGATCGGGTAATGAAAAACTGTTTTTT. Translating it yields CASSYPLRSGNEKLFF.

The V call is TRBV4-1, the J call TRBJ2-2, with 7 bases lining up with TRBD1. The CDR3 is made up of 18 amino acids. The V and J ends lost 2 bases and 0 bases, in that order; junction bases with no gene match: 9. Looked up from germline, CDR1 is MGHRA and CDR2 is YSYEKL. The CDR3 sequence: CASSQPPGQAPNTGELFF. As DNA, the CDR3 is TGCGCCAGCAGCCAACCCCCCGGACAGGCGCCGAACACCGGGGAGCTGTTTTTT.

This clone came up once. The rearrangement links TRBV7-3 to TRBJ1-6; 9 positions agree with TRBD1. V lost 5 bases, J lost 9 bases, and 8 bases stayed unmatched. CDR1 SGHTA and CDR2 FQGTGA come from the germline V gene. CDR3 length: 15 residues. The CDR3 bases are TGTGCCAGCAGCCCTTCTGGGACAGGGATTTCACCCCTCCACTTT. Its protein is CASSPSGTGISPLHF.

The rearrangement links TRBV9 to TRBJ1-4; 9 nucleotides match TRBD1. V was pared by 3 bases and J by 8 bases, with 5 bases of the junction left unmatched. The CDR3 is made up of 14 amino acids. CDR1 and CDR2 (germline): SGDLS, YYNGEE. CDR3 DNA sequence: TGTGCCAGCAGCGCCGACAGGGGGAAGGAAAAACTGTTTTTT. It translates to CASSADRGKEKLFF.

The gene calls are TRBV30 and TRBJ2-3, with 10 nucleotides matching TRBD2. Per germline, CDR1 GTSNPN and CDR2 SVGIG (reference sequence). V was pared by 2 bases and J by 6 bases, with 11 bases of the junction left unmatched. This CDR3 has 16 amino acids. In DNA form, the CDR3 reads TGTGCCTGGAGTTGGGGTCTAGCGGGAGATGGGGATACGCAGTATTTT. This codes for CAWSWGLAGDGDTQYF.

This rearrangement joins TRBV2 to TRBJ2-5; 8 bases line up with TRBD1. The ends lost 8 bases at V and 5 bases at J; junction bases unmatched: 10. CDR1 and CDR2 (germline): SNHLY, FYNNEI. The CDR3 consists of 14 residues. This CDR3 reads CASEGRGRAETQYF. The DNA of the CDR3 is TGTGCCAGCGAGGGCAGGGGGCGAGCGGAGACCCAGTACTTC.

The chain couples TRBV19 to TRBJ2-3; weak D call: TRBD1 (5 bases). The CDR3 runs 14 residues. The V gene lost 6 bases and the J gene lost 2 bases, with 12 bases spanning the gap. Germline CDR1 reads LNHDA; CDR2 reads SQIVND (reference sequence). CDR3: CASRSRGDTDTQYF. The CDR3 bases are TGTGCCAGTAGATCAAGGGGCGACACAGATACGCAGTATTTT.

In the case of this clone: Within the sample, other DNA sequences also encode this same CDR3. The chain recombines TRBV5-4 with TRBJ2-7; D remains unclear. The ends were cut back, 3 bases at V and 3 bases at J, with 4 bases in the middle. Germline CDR1 reads SGHNT; CDR2 reads YYREEE (reference sequence). The CDR3 runs 11 residues. CDR3 bases: TGTGCCAGCAGCTCTAGCTACGAGCAGTACTTC. It codes for CASSSSYEQYF.

This rearrangement joins TRBV2 to TRBJ2-7; 10 nucleotides line up with TRBD1. The CDR3 runs to 16 residues. The junction had 16 bases not matched to a gene; V was cut back by 11 bases and J by 3 bases. The germline V gene encodes CDR1 SNHLY and CDR2 FYNNEI. The CDR3 sequence is CAVKRRDRGSIYEQYF. CDR3 in DNA: TGTGCCGTGAAACGCCGGGACAGGGGTTCGATCTACGAGCAGTACTTC.

This rearrangement joins TRBV28 to TRBJ2-7; 7 bases fit TRBD1. After removal of 6 bases from V and 6 bases from J, the junction contained 17 bases not matched to a gene. The CDR3 length is 16 residues. Germline CDR1 and CDR2: MDHEN and SYDVKM. CDR3 nucleotides: TGTGCCAGCAGACCTGAGGGAAGGGGGCTCAGGAGCGAGCAGTACTTC. This encodes CASRPEGRGLRSEQYF.

The chain joins TRBV7-8 to TRBJ2-1; D possibly corresponds to TRBD1 (6 bases). V gave up 3 bases and J gave up 1 base, with 16 bases separating them. Germline CDR1 SGHVS, CDR2 FQNEAQ. This CDR3 spans 17 amino acids. The CDR3 nucleotides are TGTGCCAGCAGCTTTCGTCGGGACACGATTTCCTACAATGAGCAGTTCTTC. Encoded protein: CASSFRRDTISYNEQFF. The full variable domain, with the rest looked up from reference TRBV7-8 and TRBJ2-1, is GAGVSQSPRYKVAKRGQDVALRCDPISGHVSLFWYQQALGQGPEFLTYFQNEAQLDKSGLPSDRFFAERPEGSVSTLKIQRTQQEDSAVYLCASSFRRDTISYNEQFFGPGTRLTVL.

V usage is TRBV6-4 and J usage is TRBJ2-6, with D tentatively TRBD2 (6 bases). CDR1 and CDR2 (germline): MRHNA, SNTAGT. CDR3 length equals 16 residues. V was cut by 3 bases and J by 1 base, with 10 bases left in between. The CDR3 protein is CASSEGRSSGANVLTF. CDR3 nucleotide sequence: TGTGCCAGCAGTGAGGGGAGGAGTTCTGGGGCCAACGTCCTGACTTTC.

The CDR3 protein is CASSERNFRAGSAIEAFF. As DNA, the CDR3 is TGTGCCAGCAGTGAAAGAAATTTTCGAGCAGGGTCGGCTATTGAAGCTTTCTTT. The genes are TRBV25-1 and TRBJ1-1; D may be TRBD1 (5 bases). V lost 2 bases, J lost 7 bases, and 26 bases lay in between. The V gene's germline CDR1 is MGHDK and CDR2 SYGVNS. This CDR3 is 18 amino acids long.

The J gene is TRBJ1-1, the V gene TRBV4-2; D is possibly TRBD1 (6 bases). V was cut by 1 base and J by 5 bases, with 14 bases left in between. Germline V lookup: CDR1 LGHNA, CDR2 YNFKEQ. There are 15 residues in the CDR3. CDR3 bases: TGTGCCAGCAGCCAAGTTTGGGGGCGTGGAACTGAAGCTTTCTTT. Protein sequence: CASSQVWGRGTEAFF.

The genes are TRBV18 and TRBJ2-7; 7 positions match TRBD1. This CDR3 has 13 residues. Germline V gene data show CDR1 as KGHSH and CDR2 as LQKENI. Trimming at V came to 4 bases and at J to 5 bases, leaving 5 bases not matched to a gene. The CDR3 DNA sequence: TGTGCCAGCTCACAACAGGGGCTCAACGAGCAGTACTTC. Translation gives CASSQQGLNEQYF.

This clone came up once. The chain joins TRBV23-1 to TRBJ1-3; a possible D gene is TRBD1 (5 bases). TRBV23-1 is marked as an open reading frame, function uncertain. This CDR3 is 17 amino acids long. Trimming stripped 1 base from V and 8 bases from J, with 21 bases between. CDR3 DNA: TGCGCCAGCAGTCAATTAGGGGTACCTTTCTCCCGGGACACCATATATTTT. This codes for CASSQLGVPFSRDTIYF.

This chain uses TRBV19 with TRBJ2-5, with a weak D call TRBD1 (6 bases). The CDR3 loop spans 16 amino acids. The V end was cut by 7 bases, the J end by 5 bases, with 23 bases between. CDR1 is LNHDA and CDR2 is SQIVND in the germline V gene (reference sequence). Here the CDR3 DNA reads TGTGCCAGTAATGCTCGACCGGGACACAGTGTTGAGACCCAGTACTTC. This codes for CASNARPGHSVETQYF.

V and J are TRBV24-1 and TRBJ2-5; D is ambiguous. Germline loops: CDR1 KGHDR, CDR2 SFDVKD. This CDR3 comprises 15 residues. V lost 4 bases to trimming and J lost 5 bases, with 16 bases between them. The CDR3 protein is CATSEGRWQRETQYF. CDR3 nucleotide sequence: TGTGCCACCAGTGAAGGTCGGTGGCAGCGTGAGACCCAGTACTTC.

This chain connects TRBV7-9 to TRBJ2-2; TRBD2 aligns across 10 bases. The CDR3 contains 17 residues. Trimming removed 3 bases from V and 6 bases from J; junction bases left unmatched: 10. Germline CDR1 is SEHNR and CDR2 is FQNEAQ (reference sequence). The CDR3 nucleotides read TGTGCCAGCAGCTTCCGAGCGGGGGGGCCGTTTGCCGGGGAGCTGTTTTTT. It is translated as CASSFRAGGPFAGELFF.

V is TRBV27 and J is TRBJ2-5, with D possibly being TRBD2 (5 bases). The V and J ends lost 6 bases and 5 bases respectively, with 19 bases between them. Germline V gene data show CDR1 as MNHEY and CDR2 as SMNVEV (reference sequence). The CDR3 contains 15 residues. The CDR3 here is CASSPPGVMIETQYF. The CDR3 coding sequence is TGTGCCAGCAGCCCCCCCGGGGTAATGATTGAGACCCAGTACTTC.

This clone was seen at least ten times. The chain recombines TRBV4-3 with TRBJ2-7; 7 positions match TRBD2. The CDR3 covers 16 residues. The V gene's germline CDR1 is LGHNA and CDR2 YSLEER. V lost 3 bases and J lost 4; bases outside the gene matches: 12. The CDR3 region is CASSQSGGSHVYEQYF. The DNA of the CDR3 is TGCGCCAGCAGCCAGTCCGGGGGGTCCCATGTTTACGAGCAGTACTTC.

This clone was seen once. The rearrangement joins TRBV11-1 to TRBJ2-5; 8 bases are shared with TRBD1. The CDR3 covers 16 residues. Germline lookup yields CDR1 SGHAT and CDR2 FQDESV (reference sequence). Trimming cost V 5 bases and J 4 bases; bases outside gene matches: 12. CDR3 in DNA: TGTGCCAGCAGCCCAGACAGGGGTGGTCAACGAGAGACCCAGTACTTC. It yields the protein CASSPDRGGQRETQYF. Drawing the rest from reference TRBV11-1 and TRBJ2-5, the complete variable domain is EAEVAQSPRYKITEKSQAVAFWCDPISGHATLYWYRQILGQGPELLVQFQDESVVDDSQLPKDRFSAERLKGVDSTLKIQPAELGDSAMYLCASSPDRGGQRETQYFGPGTRLLVL.

CDR3 sequence reads: CASSLQGVQETQYF. CDR3 DNA: TGTGCCAGCAGTCTACAGGGGGTCCAAGAGACCCAGTACTTC. The genes are TRBV28 and TRBJ2-5, with 8 bases fitting TRBD1. The germline gives CDR1 MDHEN, CDR2 SYDVKM. The V and J ends lost 5 bases and 1 base, in that order; junction bases with no gene match: 3. This CDR3 spans 14 amino acids.

This chain links TRBV27 with TRBJ1-5; the D is unclear. CDR3 length: 14 residues. Germline V lookup: CDR1 MNHEY, CDR2 SMNVEV (reference sequence). The V and J ends lost 2 bases and 10 bases respectively, with 15 bases between them. CDR3 in DNA: TGTGCCAGCAGTTTAGCACCCGCCGCGCAACCCCAGCATTTT. Translation: CASSLAPAAQPQHF.

The chain combines TRBV20-1 with TRBJ2-7, with 10 positions matching TRBD2. Trimming cost V 5 bases and J 3 bases; bases outside gene matches: 7. This CDR3 is 14 amino acids long. Germline values: CDR1 DFQATT, CDR2 SNEGSKA (reference sequence). CDR3 nucleotides: TGCAGTGCTGGTGATACTAGCGGGGACTACGAGCAGTACTTC. This gives the protein CSAGDTSGDYEQYF.

V gene TRBV6-2 or TRBV6-3 combines with J gene TRBJ2-3, with TRBD2 identical over 8 bases. The CDR3 sequence is 16 residues long. The germline CDR1 and CDR2 sequences are MNHEY and SVGEGT. The V segment lost 8 bases and the J segment 1 base; nucleotides outside the gene matches: 11. CDR3 coding DNA: TGTGCCAGCCGCCCAGCGGGGGCTTATGGCACAGATACGCAGTATTTT. This sequence encodes CASRPAGAYGTDTQYF.

The chain recombines TRBV28 with TRBJ2-7; 8 bases agree with TRBD2. V shed 5 bases, J shed 6 bases, and the junction held 9 bases outside the gene matches. Germline-derived CDR1 and CDR2 are MDHEN and SYDVKM. CDR3 length: 14 residues. As DNA, the CDR3 is TGTGCCAGCAGTCCCCCCCCGGGAGGGTCCGAGCAGTACTTC. It specifies CASSPPPGGSEQYF.